This TCR beta chain stems from a study of blood T cells in healthy people across ages. Overall study findings and caveats: Greater diversity and more naive CD4+ cells were seen in long-lived donors than in aged donors.

Comments on this clonotype: Antigen: not known. The junction shows a germline mismatch at one end, possibly a read error.

CDR1 and CDR2 (germline): SGHDN, FVKESK. There are 19 residues in the CDR3. Primers used in a second PCR of about 6 to 11 cycles were a sample-barcoded 5' primer and a J-beta primer mix. TCRdb used MiXCR to reprocess the 5' RACE reads, holding one entry per CDR3 protein. The repertoire has 1.8 million or so distinct CDR3 sequences, approximately 40% of them found once; the top ten carry more than 20%. V is TRBV14 and J is TRBJ2-3, with 14 bases fitting TRBD2. Material for sequencing was blood. This sequence was found in a human donor in good health. CDR3 sequence reads: CAGSPRLGLAGDPTDTQYF. The CDR3 DNA follows: TGTGCCGGCAGCCCAAGATTGGGACTAGCGGGGGACCCCACAGATACGCAGTATTTT.